These 28 T cell receptor beta chains originate from one sample sequenced in a study of T cell repertoires in cytomegalovirus infection. TCRdb re-derived calls from the reads in MiXCR, one entry per CDR3 protein. The sample shows some 390,000 distinct CDR3 sequences, approximately 18% of them seen only once. The sequencing sample was made of PBMCs. These receptor sequences come from a human donor in good health (CMV status not recorded). Some clones in this sample may be carry-over from other donors' samples.

This clonotype was observed at least ten times. The V call is TRBV7-2, the J call TRBJ2-7, with 8 bases aligning to TRBD2. V lost 4 bases and J lost 0; bases outside the gene matches: 8. The CDR3 is made up of 16 amino acids. CDR1 and CDR2 from the germline V gene are SGHTA and FQGNSA. The CDR3 coding sequence is TGTGCCAGCAGCTCGACCGGACTAGCCTCCTCCTACGAGCAGTACTTC. This codes for CASSSTGLASSYEQYF.

This clonotype was counted a few times. The chain is built from TRBV9 and TRBJ1-2; maybe TRBD1 (5 bases). The V end was cut by 6 bases, the J end by 6 bases, with 21 bases between. Germline V gene lookup returns CDR1 SGDLS and CDR2 YYNGEE. The CDR3 length is 15 residues. The CDR3 reads CASTAGGRTTNGYTF. The CDR3 coding sequence is TGTGCCAGCACCGCGGGCGGCAGGACAACAAATGGCTACACCTTC. Variable domain in full (rest from reference TRBV9 and TRBJ1-2): DSGVTQTPKHLITATGQRVTLRCSPRSGDLSVYWYQQSLDQGLQFLIQYYNGEERAKGNILERFSAQQFPDLHSELNLSSLELGDSALYFCASTAGGRTTNGYTFGSGTRLTVV.

At least ten counts were recorded for this clonotype. The rearrangement uses TRBV12-5 and TRBJ1-6, with unresolved D. The CDR3 totals 13 residues. Deletions cut 3 bases from V and 7 bases from J, with 7 bases between. From germline, CDR1 is LGHNT and CDR2 FRNRAP. For the CDR3, the DNA is TGTGCTAGTGGTTTTGGTTTCAATTCACCCCTCCACTTT. Protein: CASGFGFNSPLHF.

This clonotype was detected only a few times. The chain uses TRBV9 and TRBJ2-5; D tentatively reads TRBD1 or TRBD2 (7 bases each). The germline gives CDR1 SGDLS, CDR2 YYNGEE. V lost 0 bases, J lost 7 bases, and 19 bases lay in between. The CDR3 runs 16 residues. The CDR3 is CASSVEAGQSRLTQYF. CDR3 DNA sequence: TGTGCCAGCAGCGTAGAAGCGGGACAGTCTAGGTTGACCCAGTACTTC.

This clonotype came up many times. This chain joins TRBV7-2 and TRBJ1-3; D remains unclear. V was cut by 5 bases and J by 0 bases, with 11 bases left in between. This CDR3 contains 15 residues. Germline loops: CDR1 SGHTA, CDR2 FQGNSA. The CDR3 nucleotides are TGTGCCAGCAGCCCTGACACGATCTCTGGAAACACCATATATTTT. It codes for CASSPDTISGNTIYF.

The chain joins TRBV18 to TRBJ1-6; weak D call: TRBD1 (5 bases). CDR3 length: 17 amino acids. Deletions cut 2 bases from V and 0 bases from J, with 11 bases between. Per the germline V gene, CDR1 is KGHSH and CDR2 is LQKENI. CDR3 nucleotides: TGTGCCAGCTCACCAAAGGGGCGAAGCTCCTATAATTCACCCCTCCACTTT. Translating it yields CASSPKGRSSYNSPLHF. The variable domain in full, with the rest retrieved from reference TRBV18 and TRBJ1-6, is NAGVMQNPRHLVRRRGQEARLRCSPMKGHSHVYWYRQLPEEGLKFMVYLQKENIIDESGMPKERFSAEFPKEGPSILRIQQVVRGDSAAYFCASSPKGRSSYNSPLHFGNGTRLTVT.

Ten or more counts support this clonotype. The genes are TRBV15 and TRBJ2-7, with unresolved D. The CDR3 contains 14 residues. V was clipped by 1 base and J by 0 bases, with 7 bases between them. The germline gives CDR1 LNHNV, CDR2 YYDKDF (reference sequence). The CDR3 here is CATSRVSLSYEQYF. DNA of the CDR3: TGTGCCACCAGCAGAGTCTCTCTCTCCTACGAGCAGTACTTC.

The sample holds many counts of this clonotype. The chain is built from TRBV19 and TRBJ2-7; no definite D call. The V gene's germline CDR1 is LNHDA and CDR2 SQIVND (reference sequence). Trimming pared 4 bases from V and 3 bases from J, leaving 13 bases between. CDR3 length equals 14 residues. The CDR3 spells CASSKRWDDYEQYF. DNA for the CDR3: TGTGCCAGTAGTAAGAGGTGGGATGACTACGAGCAGTACTTC. The entire variable domain, with the rest obtained from reference TRBV19 and TRBJ2-7, is as follows: DGGITQSPKYLFRKEGQNVTLSCEQNLNHDAMYWYRQDPGQGLRLIYYSQIVNDFQKGDIAEGYSVSREKKESFPLTVTSAQKNPTAFYLCASSKRWDDYEQYFGPGTRLTVT.

This clonotype was observed at least ten times. V usage is TRBV7-2 and J usage is TRBJ1-2; possible D gene TRBD1, 6 bases. Germline CDR1 and CDR2: SGHTA and FQGNSA. V dropped 5 bases and J dropped 6 bases, with 10 bases sitting between them. The CDR3 is 12 amino acids. Written as DNA, the CDR3 is TGTGCCAGCAGCCCAAGGACAGATGGCTACACCTTC. Protein product: CASSPRTDGYTF.

About this clonotype: A read error may explain this, as a much larger clone is one base away. This sequence joins TRBV6-2 or TRBV6-3 and TRBJ2-7; D is undetermined. Germline V gene sequence: CDR1 MNHEY, CDR2 SVGEGT. The CDR3 covers 13 residues. Trimming cost V 10 bases and J 6 bases, with 19 bases left between them. CDR3 residues: CATKDPTPCEQYF. The CDR3 DNA reads as TGTGCCACCAAGGATCCCACTCCCTGCGAGCAGTACTTC.

The chain carries TRBV10-3 and TRBJ1-3; D call uncertain. Germline values: CDR1 ENHRY, CDR2 SYGVKD. This CDR3 comprises 16 residues. The V and J ends lost 1 base and 0 bases respectively, with 10 bases between them. CDR3 nucleotides: TGTGCCATCAGTGAGTTGGTACCATCCTCTGGAAACACCATATATTTT. As protein: CAISELVPSSGNTIYF.

This clonotype was seen at least ten times. This chain links TRBV28 with TRBJ1-1; the match to TRBD1 covers 9 bases. The CDR3 is made up of 19 amino acids. The ends lost 3 bases at V and 0 bases at J; junction bases unmatched: 14. Per the germline V gene, CDR1 is MDHEN and CDR2 is SYDVKM. In DNA form, the CDR3 reads TGTGCCAGCAGTTTCCCCTTAACAGGGGGCGAGGTTTTGAACACTGAAGCTTTCTTT. Protein product: CASSFPLTGGEVLNTEAFF.

This clonotype has a count of ten or more. The chain employs TRBV12-3 or TRBV12-4 and TRBJ2-1, with a possible D match to TRBD2 (5 bases). The V gene lost 4 bases and the J gene lost 3 bases, with 13 bases spanning the gap. CDR3 length: 15 residues. CDR3 amino acids: CASSSDSPIYNEQFF. In DNA, the CDR3 is TGTGCCAGCAGTTCGGACTCCCCTATCTACAATGAGCAGTTCTTC.

This clonotype came up many times. The rearrangement uses TRBV7-2 and TRBJ2-7; 7 positions match TRBD2. This CDR3 has 16 residues. The germline V gene encodes CDR1 SGHTA and CDR2 FQGNSA. With 1 base clipped from V and 2 bases from J, the junction kept 8 bases outside the gene matches. The CDR3 protein is CASSLGGGRPPYEQYF. DNA for the CDR3: TGTGCCAGCAGCTTAGGGGGCGGGAGACCCCCCTACGAGCAGTACTTC.

V gene TRBV6-8 combines with J gene TRBJ1-4, with D tentatively TRBD1 (6 bases). The CDR3 length is 12 residues. Germline V CDR1 and CDR2: MNHGY, SAAAGT. Trimming removed 5 bases at V and 8 bases at J, with 9 bases between. CDR3 nucleotides: TGTGCCAGCAGTCGACAGGACGAAAAACTGTTTTTT. Protein product: CASSRQDEKLFF.

The sample holds many counts of this clonotype. This sequence joins TRBV7-2 and TRBJ2-5; the D gene is possibly TRBD1 (5 bases). The V end lost 5 bases, the J end lost 0 bases, and 7 bases lay between the germline ends. The V gene's germline CDR1 is SGHTA and CDR2 FQGNSA. The length of the CDR3 is 13 residues. As DNA, the CDR3 is TGTGCCAGCAGCCGACAGTACCAAGAGACCCAGTACTTC. As protein: CASSRQYQETQYF.

Many counts were recorded for this clonotype. The chain links TRBV7-8 to TRBJ2-2, with unresolved D. This CDR3 has 14 residues. V lost 1 base to trimming and J lost 5 bases, with 8 bases between them. CDR1 and CDR2 from the germline V gene are SGHVS and FQNEAQ. The CDR3 DNA sequence: TGTGCCAGCAGCTTAGGAAGTATGACCGGGGAGCTGTTTTTT. Its protein is CASSLGSMTGELFF. Supplemented by reference TRBV7-8 and TRBJ2-2, the full variable domain reads GAGVSQSPRYKVAKRGQDVALRCDPISGHVSLFWYQQALGQGPEFLTYFQNEAQLDKSGLPSDRFFAERPEGSVSTLKIQRTQQEDSAVYLCASSLGSMTGELFFGEGSRLTVL.

This clonotype occurred many times. The V call is TRBV4-3, the J call TRBJ2-3; 8 bases line up with TRBD1. V trimming: 0 bases; J trimming: 3 bases; junction bases outside the gene matches: 11. Germline CDR1 and CDR2: LGHNA and YSLEER. The CDR3 has 18 residues. CDR3 residues: CASSQDRQGAFETDTQYF. For the CDR3, the DNA is TGCGCCAGCAGCCAAGACAGGCAGGGGGCGTTCGAAACAGATACGCAGTATTTT.

This clonotype was picked up many times. The chain carries TRBV7-2 and TRBJ2-7; 9 bases fit TRBD1. Trimming cost V 1 base and J 12 bases; bases outside gene matches: 10. The CDR3 has 14 residues. Germline loops: CDR1 SGHTA, CDR2 FQGNSA. This chain's CDR3 is CASSLGSGQGSPYF. CDR3 DNA: TGTGCCAGCAGCTTAGGCTCGGGACAGGGTTCGCCGTACTTC.

This clonotype was counted between two and nine times. The V call is TRBV7-2, the J call TRBJ2-5, with no clear D. V lost 1 base and J 3 bases, leaving 9 bases between the germline ends. The V gene's germline CDR1 is SGHTA and CDR2 FQGNSA. This CDR3 is 14 amino acids long. CDR3 loop: CASSLVLVKETQYF. As DNA, the CDR3 is TGTGCCAGCAGCTTAGTGCTAGTGAAAGAGACCCAGTACTTC.

This clonotype was seen only a few times. The chain links TRBV12-3 or TRBV12-4 to TRBJ2-4; TRBD1 might be the D (6 bases). V was shortened by 3 bases and J by 0 bases, with 15 bases between the two germline ends. The length of the CDR3 is 17 residues. The CDR3 is CASSFWDGGLAKNIQYF. The DNA for the CDR3 is TGTGCCAGCAGTTTTTGGGATGGGGGCTTAGCCAAAAACATTCAGTACTTC.

V is TRBV7-9 and J is TRBJ2-1, with D maybe TRBD2 (7 bases). V was shortened by 2 bases and J by 1 base, with 15 bases between the two germline ends. Germline V gene sequence: CDR1 SEHNR, CDR2 FQNEAQ (reference sequence). The CDR3 length is 17 residues. Written as DNA, the CDR3 is TGTGCCAGCAGCTTAAGGAGGGGGGGTGAGTCCTACAATGAGCAGTTCTTC. Residues: CASSLRRGGESYNEQFF.

The chain couples TRBV10-3 to TRBJ2-5; D is unresolved. In germline, CDR1 is ENHRY, CDR2 SYGVKD. The CDR3 is 11 amino acids. V lost 3 bases, J lost 5 bases, and 4 bases lay in between. In DNA form, the CDR3 reads TGTGCCATCAGTGACTGGGAGACCCAGTACTTC. This codes for CAISDWETQYF.

This clonotype was detected many times. This chain links TRBV7-2 with TRBJ1-2; unclear D gene. CDR3 length: 12 residues. Trimming took 1 base from V and 6 from J, leaving 6 bases between them. In germline, CDR1 is SGHTA, CDR2 FQGNSA. The CDR3 loop reads CASSLGAHGYTF. The CDR3 region has the DNA TGTGCCAGCAGCTTAGGTGCACATGGCTACACCTTC. The full variable domain, its missing parts supplied by reference TRBV7-2 and TRBJ1-2, is GAGVSQSPSNKVTEKGKDVELRCDPISGHTALYWYRQSLGQGLEFLIYFQGNSAPDKSGLPSDRFSAERTGGSVSTLTIQRTQQEDSAVYLCASSLGAHGYTFGSGTRLTVV.

The V gene is TRBV29-1, the J gene TRBJ2-4; 7 bases map to TRBD1. This CDR3 contains 14 residues. Per the germline V gene, CDR1 is SQVTM and CDR2 is ANQGSEA. J lost 10 bases, V lost 6 bases, and 15 bases had no gene match. The CDR3, as DNA: TGCAGCGTCCTACAGGGGACAGCCCGGGGAATTCAGTACTTC. Its protein product is CSVLQGTARGIQYF. Filled out from reference TRBV29-1 and TRBJ2-4, the complete variable domain reads SAVISQKPSRDICQRGTSLTIQCQVDSQVTMMFWYRQQPGQSLTLIATANQGSEATYESGFVIDKFPISRPNLTFSTLTVSNMSPEDSSIYLCSVLQGTARGIQYFGAGTRLSVL.

CDR3 in amino acids: CASRGDRDQPQHF. For the CDR3, the DNA is TGTGCCAGCAGGGGGGACAGGGATCAGCCCCAGCATTTT. The gene calls are TRBV28 and TRBJ1-5; TRBD1 matches at 9 bases. J gave up 5 bases and V 6 bases, and 2 bases lay outside the gene matches. Germline CDR1 and CDR2: MDHEN and SYDVKM. The CDR3 length is 13 residues.

Only a few counts were recorded for this clonotype. The rearrangement uses TRBV20-1 and TRBJ2-1, with 11 bases matching TRBD2. CDR1 DFQATT and CDR2 SNEGSKA come from the germline V gene (reference sequence). Trimming took 3 bases from V and 7 from J; bases not matched to a gene: 5. There are 14 residues in the CDR3. CDR3 sequence: CSARFLAGGNEQFF. The CDR3 nucleotides are TGCAGTGCTAGGTTTCTAGCGGGAGGTAATGAGCAGTTCTTC.

This rearrangement joins TRBV3-1 to TRBJ1-2; TRBD1 is a possible D gene (6 bases). V shed 4 bases and J shed 6 bases, with 24 bases lying between them. The CDR3 loop spans 17 amino acids. CDR1 is LGHDT and CDR2 is YNNKEL in the germline V gene (reference sequence). CDR3 bases: TGTGCCAGCAGCCCAAATATGTTCGGACAGACCTTTGATGGCTACACCTTC. It is translated as CASSPNMFGQTFDGYTF.